These 7 T cell receptor beta chains came from one sample sequenced in a study of blood T cell repertoires in COVID-19. Clones were read by immunoSEQ multiplex PCR, and TCRdb kept only the in-frame ones, dropping some. The repertoire consists of about 250,000 clones, with about 89% occurring once and the leading ten covering about 1.7%. Sequencing was done on a sample of peripheral blood. The receptors originated from an older woman who had recovered from COVID-19.

CDR3 region: CASSPTPGQYNEQFF. CDR3 in DNA: TGTGCCAGCAGCCCGACCCCTGGACAGTACAATGAGCAGTTCTTC. The chain carries TRBV7-3 and TRBJ2-1; possible D gene TRBD1, 6 bases. Germline values: CDR1 SGHTA, CDR2 FQGTGA. Trimming removed 5 bases from V and 4 bases from J, with 15 bases in between. CDR3 size: 15 residues.

The table lists this clone with a few counts. This chain uses TRBV19 with TRBJ1-4; D uncertain. The ends were cut back, 3 bases at V and 5 bases at J, with 10 bases in the middle. This CDR3 spans 14 amino acids. Per the germline V gene, CDR1 is LNHDA and CDR2 is SQIVND (reference sequence). For the CDR3, the DNA is TGTGCCAGTAGTATTCCTGGTCTAAATGAAAAACTGTTTTTT. It encodes CASSIPGLNEKLFF. Supplemented by reference TRBV19 and TRBJ1-4, the full variable domain reads DGGITQSPKYLFRKEGQNVTLSCEQNLNHDAMYWYRQDPGQGLRLIYYSQIVNDFQKGDIAEGYSVSREKKESFPLTVTSAQKNPTAFYLCASSIPGLNEKLFFGSGTQLSVL.

The gene calls are TRBV7-2 and TRBJ2-7; 8 nucleotides agree with TRBD1. This CDR3 has 15 amino acids. Germline V gene lookup returns CDR1 SGHTA and CDR2 FQGNSA. V lost 1 base, J lost 7 bases, and 9 bases stayed unmatched. CDR3 residues: CASSLVPGGYEEQYF. CDR3 DNA: TGTGCCAGCAGCTTAGTGCCAGGGGGCTATGAGGAGCAGTACTTC.

The chain uses TRBV2 and TRBJ2-7; 8 bases line up with TRBD1. Germline V gives CDR1 SNHLY, CDR2 FYNNEI. The CDR3 spans 13 residues. Trimming cost V 6 bases and J 5 bases; bases outside gene matches: 6. The CDR3 sequence is CASSSTGGNEQYF. The CDR3 DNA follows: TGTGCCAGCAGCAGTACAGGGGGGAACGAGCAGTACTTC.

The chain recombines TRBV27 with TRBJ1-5; tentatively, D is TRBD1 (6 bases). This CDR3 contains 13 residues. The germline V and J ends were trimmed by 6 bases and 7 bases, with 13 bases remaining between them. CDR1 MNHEY and CDR2 SMNVEV come from the germline V gene (reference sequence). The CDR3 nucleotides read TGTGCCAGCAGGGACAGTTGGTTACAGCCCCAGCATTTT. Its translation: CASRDSWLQPQHF.

The table lists this clone with a count of one. The V and J genes are TRBV6-2 or TRBV6-3 and TRBJ1-1; no reliable D call. Germline CDR1 is MNHEY and CDR2 is SVGEGT. V gave up 0 bases and J gave up 6 bases, with 26 bases separating them. The CDR3 runs to 19 residues. CDR3 bases: TGTGCCAGCAGTTACTCGAGGGCGGGAACAGTGCCCAGTGGGGCTGAAGCTTTCTTT. It codes for CASSYSRAGTVPSGAEAFF.

In this sample, this clone turned up a few times. As DNA, the CDR3 is TGTGCCACCAGTGATACGAGGGAAAGAATCTACGAGCAGTACTTC. Protein: CATSDTRERIYEQYF. The chain links TRBV24-1 to TRBJ2-7, with D possibly being TRBD2 (5 bases). CDR3 length equals 15 residues. Germline CDR1 and CDR2: KGHDR and SFDVKD. Trimming stripped 3 bases from V and 3 bases from J, with 14 bases between.